The 9 T cell receptor beta chains listed next were all sequenced from one sample in a study of cytomegalovirus exposure and HLA in healthy donors. The primer mix had 60 Vbeta and 13 Jbeta primers. Assay: immunoSEQ multiplex PCR; the TCRdb copy retains only in-frame clones and omits some. The sample shows about 190,000 clones, 80% to 85% of them seen only once. The source material was PBMCs. The receptor source for this set is a woman aged 40 to 49 in good health and CMV-seronegative.

This clone appeared once. The chain links TRBV19 to TRBJ1-2; D remains unclear. The CDR3 has 14 residues. Trimming stripped 0 bases from V and 2 bases from J, with 7 bases between. Germline V gene sequence: CDR1 LNHDA, CDR2 SQIVND (reference sequence). The CDR3 nucleotides are TGTGCCAGTAGTATAGATAGCCCCAACTATGGCTACACCTTC. Protein: CASSIDSPNYGYTF.

This rearrangement joins TRBV7-9 to TRBJ2-6; tentative D call: TRBD2 (7 bases). Germline CDR1 and CDR2: SEHNR and FQNEAQ (reference sequence). V lost 7 bases and J 0 bases, leaving 22 bases between the germline ends. The CDR3 contains 19 residues. CDR3 sequence (DNA): TGTGCCAGCACCAATCCGGGGGGCGTTCATAGCTCTGGGGCCAACGTCCTGACTTTC. Amino acids: CASTNPGGVHSSGANVLTF.

The chain recombines TRBV14 with TRBJ2-5, with D maybe TRBD2 (6 bases). Trimming stripped 1 base from V and 2 bases from J, with 8 bases between. Per germline, CDR1 SGHDN and CDR2 FVKESK. This CDR3 has 14 amino acids. CDR3 nucleotides: TGTGCCAGCAGCCAAGCGGGAGCGCAAGAGACCCAGTACTTC. This sequence encodes CASSQAGAQETQYF. Supplemented by reference TRBV14 and TRBJ2-5, the full variable domain reads EAGVTQFPSHSVIEKGQTVTLRCDPISGHDNLYWYRRVMGKEIKFLLHFVKESKQDESGMPNNRFLAERTGGTYSTLKVQPAELEDSGVYFCASSQAGAQETQYFGPGTRLLVL.

The CDR3 spells CSVDNGEQFF. In DNA, the CDR3 is TGCAGTGTAGACAATGGTGAGCAGTTCTTC. The J gene is TRBJ2-1, the V gene TRBV20-1; D is unresolved. Trimming pared 7 bases from V and 9 bases from J, leaving 10 bases between. The germline V gene has CDR1 DFQATT and CDR2 SNEGSKA (reference sequence). The CDR3 covers 10 residues.

This clone was observed a few times. This chain uses TRBV4-1 with TRBJ1-2; TRBD1 is a possible D gene (6 bases). Trimming took off 2 bases at V and 5 bases at J, with 9 bases between the two ends. CDR1 MGHRA and CDR2 YSYEKL come from the germline V gene. There are 13 residues in the CDR3. The CDR3 DNA reads as TGCGCCAGCAGCCAACGGACAGCATATGGCTACACCTTC. Translation gives CASSQRTAYGYTF.

This rearrangement joins TRBV5-1 to TRBJ2-7, with 7 bases that match TRBD1. The J segment lost 0 bases and the V segment lost 0 bases, leaving 6 bases of the junction unmatched. Per the germline V gene, CDR1 is SGHRS and CDR2 is YFSETQ. The CDR3 runs to 16 residues. The CDR3 DNA reads as TGCGCCAGCAGCTTGGCCCCGCCAGGGGGCTCCTACGAGCAGTACTTC. Protein sequence: CASSLAPPGGSYEQYF.

This clone was recorded only once. The chain joins TRBV2 to TRBJ2-1; D not resolved. The CDR3 totals 14 residues. From germline, CDR1 is SNHLY and CDR2 FYNNEI. Trimming removed 7 bases from V and 0 bases from J, with 10 bases in between. The CDR3 spells CASKTWSSYNEQFF. The CDR3, as DNA: TGTGCCAGCAAGACTTGGAGCTCCTACAATGAGCAGTTCTTC.

The CDR3 DNA is TGTGCCAGTAGTATAGTATGGTCAGACCTAGGGGTTGGCTACACCTTC. Its protein product is CASSIVWSDLGVGYTF. V is TRBV19 and J is TRBJ1-2, with D perhaps TRBD1 (5 bases). The germline V gene has CDR1 LNHDA and CDR2 SQIVND (reference sequence). V was cut by 1 base and J by 7 bases, with 19 bases left in between. This CDR3 is built from 16 residues.

The V gene is TRBV6-5, the J gene TRBJ2-7; perhaps TRBD2 as D (5 bases). Germline V gives CDR1 MNHEY, CDR2 SVGAGI. The CDR3 has 14 amino acids. Trimming removed 6 bases at V and 3 bases at J, with 15 bases between. CDR3 sequence reads: CASRAAVGSYEQYF. CDR3 bases: TGTGCCAGCAGAGCCGCTGTGGGGAGCTACGAGCAGTACTTC.